This TCR beta chain is from a study of blood T cell repertoires in COVID-19. Trimming cost V 3 bases and J 5 bases; bases outside gene matches: 9. Per germline, CDR1 SGHTA and CDR2 FQGTGA. The CDR3 has 15 residues. Profiling relied on immunoSEQ multiplex PCR, and the TCRdb table lists in-frame clones only, not all of them. The sample holds under 30,000 clones, more than 80% seen once. The source is a human donor in a cohort sampled during active COVID-19. This rearrangement joins TRBV7-3 to TRBJ2-5; 7 positions match TRBD2. The sequenced material came from peripheral blood. CDR3 protein: CASSFLGLADETQYF. The DNA for the CDR3 is TGTGCCAGCAGCTTTCTCGGCCTAGCGGACGAGACCCAGTACTTC. Full variable domain (missing parts from reference TRBV7-3 and TRBJ2-5): GAGVSQTPSNKVTEKGKYVELRCDPISGHTALYWYRQSLGQGPEFLIYFQGTGAADDSGLPNDRFFAVRPEGSVSTLKIQRTERGDSAVYLCASSFLGLADETQYFGPGTRLLVL.